The 11 T cell receptor beta chains below were found in one sample sequenced in a study of T cells after yellow fever vaccination. From the 5' RACE reads, TCRdb called clonotypes with MiXCR, one entry per CDR3 protein. The table lists about 340,000 distinct CDR3 sequences, roughly 4.3% of them singletons. Sequencing was performed on PBMCs, taken 5 days after the yellow fever booster vaccination. All receptors derive from a man aged 18 to 35 who received the YFV17D yellow fever vaccine.

In its sample, this clonotype was seen a few times. The gene calls are TRBV7-8 and TRBJ1-2; D remains unclear. The germline V gene encodes CDR1 SGHVS and CDR2 FQNEAQ. The CDR3 is 16 residues long. With 3 bases removed from V and 4 bases from J, the gap between germline ends came to 18 bases. CDR3 amino acids: CASSLEPRSRSYGYTF. Written as DNA, the CDR3 is TGTGCCAGCAGCTTGGAACCCCGGTCTCGGAGCTATGGCTACACCTTC.

This clonotype has a count of ten or more. The rearrangement joins TRBV5-1 to TRBJ2-5; tentatively, D is TRBD1 (6 bases). This CDR3 contains 14 residues. The germline V gene encodes CDR1 SGHRS and CDR2 YFSETQ. V lost 7 bases and J lost 0, with 13 bases in between. DNA of the CDR3: TGCGCCAGCCAAAGTACAGGGTACCAAGAGACCCAGTACTTC. This translates into CASQSTGYQETQYF.

The V call is TRBV3-1, the J call TRBJ1-3; D gene unclear. Germline values: CDR1 LGHDT, CDR2 YNNKEL (reference sequence). The CDR3 spans 14 residues. Deletions cut 3 bases from V and 3 bases from J, with 9 bases between. In nucleotides, the CDR3 is TGTGCCAGCAGCCATTGGAGGGATGGAAACACCATATATTTT. Its protein product is CASSHWRDGNTIYF.

This clonotype was counted between two and nine times. V gene TRBV14 combines with J gene TRBJ2-1, with D uncertain. Trimming pared 2 bases from V and 0 bases from J, leaving 8 bases between. This CDR3 comprises 15 residues. Germline lookup yields CDR1 SGHDN and CDR2 FVKESK. CDR3 protein: CASSQYKSSYNEQFF. CDR3 bases: TGTGCCAGCAGCCAATATAAAAGCTCCTACAATGAGCAGTTCTTC. The whole variable domain, filled in from reference TRBV14 and TRBJ2-1, reads EAGVTQFPSHSVIEKGQTVTLRCDPISGHDNLYWYRRVMGKEIKFLLHFVKESKQDESGMPNNRFLAERTGGTYSTLKVQPAELEDSGVYFCASSQYKSSYNEQFFGPGTRLTVL.

There are a few counts of this clonotype. The chain joins TRBV6-1 to TRBJ2-5, with 11 bases fitting TRBD1. The CDR3 is 13 amino acids. Germline values: CDR1 MNHNS, CDR2 SASEGT. The V and J ends lost 6 bases and 4 bases, in that order; junction bases with no gene match: 1. CDR3 in DNA: TGTGCCAGCAGGGACAGGGGGCCAGAGACCCAGTACTTC. Amino acid sequence: CASRDRGPETQYF.

This clonotype was picked up many times. The CDR3 region is CSVVPEGETQYF. As DNA, the CDR3 is TGCAGCGTAGTCCCCGAGGGAGAGACCCAGTACTTC. The V call is TRBV29-1, the J call TRBJ2-5, with D possibly matching TRBD2 (5 bases). Trimming took 6 bases from V and 4 from J, leaving 12 bases between them. The CDR3 is 12 residues long. Germline assignment: CDR1 SQVTM and CDR2 ANQGSEA.

This clonotype has a handful of counts. The rearrangement links TRBV29-1 to TRBJ2-1; 10 bases line up with TRBD2. Per germline, CDR1 SQVTM and CDR2 ANQGSEA. The CDR3 extends over 18 amino acids. Trimming removed 0 bases from V and 1 base from J; junction bases left unmatched: 9. CDR3 in DNA: TGCAGCGTTGAAGATGTAGCGGGGGGCCCACCGTCCTACAATGAGCAGTTCTTC. It codes for CSVEDVAGGPPSYNEQFF.

This clonotype was seen repeatedly, ten times or more. The rearrangement joins TRBV12-3 or TRBV12-4 to TRBJ2-3; 9 positions match TRBD2. V was pared by 5 bases and J by 6 bases, with 3 bases of the junction left unmatched. CDR3 length equals 13 residues. CDR3 sequence (DNA): TGTGCCAGCAGTCGGACTAGCGACGATACGCAGTATTTT. Its protein is CASSRTSDDTQYF.

On this clonotype itself: This could be a read error, since a much larger clone is one nucleotide away. This chain links TRBV29-1 with TRBJ2-2; 9 positions agree with TRBD1. V was clipped by 3 bases and J by 7 bases; unmatched bases: 9. This CDR3 contains 15 residues. CDR1 SQVTM and CDR2 ANQGSEA come from the germline V gene. The CDR3: CSVDTGQGSSGELFF. The CDR3, as DNA: TGCAGCGTTGACACGGGACAGGGATCCAGCGGGGAGCTGTTTTTT.

This sequence joins TRBV3-1 and TRBJ2-4; no reliable D call. CDR1 is LGHDT and CDR2 is YNNKEL in the germline V gene (reference sequence). The ends were cut back, 5 bases at V and 0 bases at J, with 14 bases in the middle. This CDR3 has 16 residues. CDR3 protein: CASSGNPAVAKNIQYF. The DNA of the CDR3 is TGTGCCAGCAGCGGAAACCCAGCTGTAGCCAAAAACATTCAGTACTTC.

The chain is built from TRBV20-1 and TRBJ1-1; 8 positions agree with TRBD1. CDR1 is DFQATT and CDR2 is SNEGSKA in the germline V gene (reference sequence). The V segment lost 2 bases and the J segment 0 bases; nucleotides outside the gene matches: 8. The CDR3 spans 16 residues. This CDR3 is CSARPPRQGMNTEAFF. In nucleotides, the CDR3 is TGCAGTGCTAGACCTCCCCGACAGGGGATGAACACTGAAGCTTTCTTT.